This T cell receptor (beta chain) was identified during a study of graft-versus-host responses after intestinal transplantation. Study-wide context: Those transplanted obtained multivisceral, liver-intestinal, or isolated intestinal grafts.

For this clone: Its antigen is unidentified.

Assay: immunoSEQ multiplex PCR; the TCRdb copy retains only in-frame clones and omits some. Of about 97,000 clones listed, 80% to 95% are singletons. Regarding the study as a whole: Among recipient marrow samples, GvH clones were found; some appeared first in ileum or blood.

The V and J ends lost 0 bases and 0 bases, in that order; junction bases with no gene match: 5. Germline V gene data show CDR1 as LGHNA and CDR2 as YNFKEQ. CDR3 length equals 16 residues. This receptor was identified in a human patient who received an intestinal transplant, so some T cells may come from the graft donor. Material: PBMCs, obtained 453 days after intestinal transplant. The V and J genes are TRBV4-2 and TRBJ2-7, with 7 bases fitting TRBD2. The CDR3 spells CASSQDGGVSSYEQYF. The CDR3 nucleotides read TGTGCCAGCAGCCAAGATGGGGGGGTCAGCTCCTACGAGCAGTACTTC.